The clone carrying this T cell receptor (beta chain) was observed a handful of times. The antigen is undetermined. This sample was included in a study of T-cell memory formation after mild COVID-19. Regarding the study as a whole: CM and EM subsets held most contracting CD4+ clones; EMRA held CD8+ ones. Pre-infection memory already had some responding clones, implying cross-reactive memory joined. While clones contracting from day 15 to 85 were balanced between CD4 and CD8, later expanders leaned CD4+.

The germline CDR1 and CDR2 sequences are SGDLS and YYNGEE. V lost 0 bases and J lost 3, with 13 bases in between. The CDR3 sequence is 15 residues long. From 5'RACE with constant-segment primers came TCR alpha and TCR beta cDNA libraries that carried sample barcodes and UMIs. MiXCR was run by TCRdb on the 5' RACE reads, yielding one entry per CDR3 protein. The sample shows roughly 340,000 distinct CDR3 sequences, around 15% of them seen only once. This sequence was found in a man between 18 and 29 years old who had mild COVID-19 (a few samples of this study predate the infection). Cell type and time point are not known. Source material: PBMCs or a T cell subset sorted from them (not recorded which). The chain recombines TRBV9 with TRBJ2-7; D is perhaps TRBD2 (5 bases). CDR3 protein: CASSVEAGLNYEQYF. For the CDR3, the DNA is TGTGCCAGCAGCGTAGAGGCGGGTTTAAACTACGAGCAGTACTTC.